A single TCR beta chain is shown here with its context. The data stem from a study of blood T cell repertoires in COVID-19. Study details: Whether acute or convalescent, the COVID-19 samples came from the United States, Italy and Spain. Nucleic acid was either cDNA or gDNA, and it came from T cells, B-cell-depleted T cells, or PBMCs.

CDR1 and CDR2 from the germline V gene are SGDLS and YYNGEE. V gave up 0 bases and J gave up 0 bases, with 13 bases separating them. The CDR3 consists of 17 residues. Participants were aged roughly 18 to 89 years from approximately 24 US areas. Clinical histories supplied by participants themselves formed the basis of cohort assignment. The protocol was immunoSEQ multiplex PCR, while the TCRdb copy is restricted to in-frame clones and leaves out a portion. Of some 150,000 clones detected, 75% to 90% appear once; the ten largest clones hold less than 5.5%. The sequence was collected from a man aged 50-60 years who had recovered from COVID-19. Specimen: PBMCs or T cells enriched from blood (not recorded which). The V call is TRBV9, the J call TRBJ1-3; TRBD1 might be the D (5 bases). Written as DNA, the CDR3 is TGTGCCAGCAGCGTAGCCGGGGGGAGGATCTCTGGAAACACCATATATTTT. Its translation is CASSVAGGRISGNTIYF.